What follows are 10 T cell receptor beta chains derived from one specimen sequenced in a study of cytomegalovirus exposure and HLA in healthy donors. The study ran its PCR with 60 Vbeta and 13 Jbeta primers. TCRdb's table, derived via immunoSEQ multiplex PCR, lists solely in-frame clones and lacks some. The sample carries approximately 170,000 clones, around 77% recorded once. Sequenced material: PBMCs. The source of these receptors is a woman between 18 and 29 years old in good health and CMV-seronegative.

The gene calls are TRBV11-3 and TRBJ2-7; no firm D call. The CDR3 length is 13 residues. The germline V gene has CDR1 SGHNT and CDR2 YENEEA. Trimming took 3 bases from V and 3 from J, leaving 9 bases between them. CDR3 DNA: TGTGCCAGCAGCTTCAGTTACCGCTACGAGCAGTACTTC. Residues: CASSFSYRYEQYF.

The CDR3 nucleotides are TGTGCCATCAGCGAGAGACAGGGAGCTAACTATGGCTACACCTTC. This encodes CAISERQGANYGYTF. The chain joins TRBV10-3 to TRBJ1-2; 7 positions match TRBD1. Germline CDR1 ENHRY, CDR2 SYGVKD. The length of the CDR3 is 15 residues. V gave up 6 bases and J gave up 0 bases; unmatched junction bases: 7.

This rearrangement joins TRBV18 to TRBJ2-2; 10 bases fit TRBD2. Germline V gene sequence: CDR1 KGHSH, CDR2 LQKENI. The CDR3 extends over 18 amino acids. The junction had 13 bases not matched to a gene; V was cut back by 6 bases and J by 3 bases. The CDR3: CASSRIPTSGDYTGELFF. CDR3 DNA: TGTGCCAGCTCCCGAATTCCTACTAGCGGGGATTACACCGGGGAGCTGTTTTTT.

This clone occurred a few times. The rearrangement links TRBV6-6 to TRBJ1-1; D gene ambiguous. The CDR3 has 13 residues. Germline CDR1 is MNHNY and CDR2 is SVGAGI (reference sequence). Trimming shortened V by 2 bases and J by 8 bases, and 12 bases separated the two germline ends. CDR3: CASSYPPPQEAFF. The CDR3 coding sequence is TGTGCCAGCAGTTACCCACCTCCACAAGAAGCTTTCTTT.

The gene calls are TRBV11-1 and TRBJ2-7; 9 bases align to TRBD1. Germline assignment: CDR1 SGHAT and CDR2 FQDESV (reference sequence). There are 13 residues in the CDR3. With V trimmed by 7 bases and J by 5 bases, 6 bases remained unmatched. CDR3 DNA sequence: TGTGCCAGCACCCGGACAGGGGTGGACGAGCAGTACTTC. Its protein is CASTRTGVDEQYF.

The chain joins TRBV28 to TRBJ2-7, with TRBD2 matching 9 bases. CDR1 MDHEN and CDR2 SYDVKM come from the germline V gene. V shed 9 bases and J 4 bases; nucleotides not matched to a gene: 7. The CDR3 consists of 13 residues. CDR3 nucleotides: TGTGCCAGTATTAGCGGGAGACGGTACGAGCAGTACTTC. Protein: CASISGRRYEQYF.

CDR3 region: CASSLASGNTGELFF. The CDR3 DNA reads as TGCGCCAGCAGCTTGGCTAGCGGGAACACCGGGGAGCTGTTTTTT. The chain employs TRBV5-1 and TRBJ2-2; 7 bases align to TRBD2. CDR1 is SGHRS and CDR2 is YFSETQ in the germline V gene. After removal of 0 bases from V and 1 base from J, the junction contained 0 bases not matched to a gene. The CDR3 loop spans 15 amino acids.

The chain carries TRBV11-3 and TRBJ2-5; TRBD2 matches at 7 bases. After removal of 7 bases from V and 3 bases from J, the junction contained 8 bases not matched to a gene. The V gene's germline CDR1 is SGHNT and CDR2 YENEEA. The CDR3 length is 14 residues. CDR3 in amino acids: CASMREGVEETQYF. The CDR3 coding sequence is TGTGCCAGCATGAGGGAGGGCGTAGAAGAGACCCAGTACTTC.

The chain combines TRBV5-8 with TRBJ1-5; possibly TRBD1 for D (6 bases). There are 14 residues in the CDR3. CDR1 is SGHTS, CDR2 YDEGEE, per germline. V lost 1 base and J 4 bases, leaving 9 bases between the germline ends. The CDR3 is CASSLIQGNQPQHF. The CDR3 nucleotides read TGTGCCAGCAGCTTGATACAGGGTAATCAGCCCCAGCATTTT.

The chain couples TRBV7-2 to TRBJ2-3; 9 bases agree with TRBD1. With 4 bases clipped from V and 3 bases from J, the junction kept 8 bases outside the gene matches. CDR1 and CDR2 (germline): SGHTA, FQGNSA. The CDR3 covers 16 residues. Here the CDR3 DNA reads TGTGCCAGCAGCTCCTCCGGGACAGGGAGTACAGATACGCAGTATTTT. Its translation: CASSSSGTGSTDTQYF.